This passage covers 24 T cell receptor beta chains from one sample sequenced in a study of CD8+CD57+ T cells in acquired aplastic anemia. It was genomic DNA that served as the template for profiling TCR beta VDJ and CDR3. TCRdb re-called the reads with MiXCR, one entry per CDR3 protein. Of around 130,000 distinct CDR3 sequences listed, around 48% were seen once; the top ten hold roughly 2.5%. Sample: sorted CD4+, CD8+, or CD8+CD57+ T cells (not recorded which) from PBMCs. These receptors all stem from a human donor in good health, serving as a control.

The chain uses TRBV19 and TRBJ1-4; unclear D gene. The CDR3 length is 16 residues. V lost 7 bases to trimming and J lost 6 bases, with 21 bases between them. The germline gives CDR1 LNHDA, CDR2 SQIVND (reference sequence). The CDR3 DNA reads TGTGCCAGTAACTCGGTTAAACGGAAAGGGCATGAAAAACTGTTTTTT. Its protein product is CASNSVKRKGHEKLFF.

This clonotype came up many times. This chain links TRBV9 with TRBJ1-1, with D maybe TRBD1 (5 bases). This CDR3 is built from 14 residues. Trimming cost V 4 bases and J 8 bases, with 18 bases left between them. From germline, CDR1 is SGDLS and CDR2 YYNGEE. CDR3 in amino acids: CASSLRDGLTEAFF. The CDR3 DNA reads TGTGCCAGCAGCCTTCGGGACGGCCTTACCGAAGCTTTCTTT.

This clonotype was seen repeatedly, ten times or more. J is TRBJ1-2 and V is TRBV14; D not certain. The CDR3 totals 14 residues. Trimming stripped 6 bases from V and 5 bases from J, with 16 bases between. CDR1 and CDR2 (germline): SGHDN, FVKESK. CDR3 region: CASSQDRFHYGYTF. CDR3 DNA: TGTGCCAGCAGTCAGGATCGGTTCCATTATGGCTACACCTTC.

This chain connects TRBV6-1 to TRBJ2-3, with D unresolved. Germline V CDR1 and CDR2: MNHNS, SASEGT. The CDR3 sequence is 14 residues long. Trimming left V 2 bases short and J 14 bases short, with 20 bases between. The CDR3 nucleotides are TGTGCCAGCAGTGAACGAGGAGCGACGGACCGCCTGTATTTT. Protein product: CASSERGATDRLYF.

Only a few counts were recorded for this clonotype. CDR3 nucleotides: TGTGCCAGCAGCTTGCCCGGGTATCGGAGCGAGCAGTACTTC. Translation gives CASSLPGYRSEQYF. This chain links TRBV5-4 with TRBJ2-7; D is uncertain. The ends were cut back, 1 base at V and 6 bases at J, with 14 bases in the middle. Germline lookup yields CDR1 SGHNT and CDR2 YYREEE (reference sequence). The CDR3 sequence is 14 residues long.

This clonotype was observed many times. The chain combines TRBV7-3 with TRBJ1-5, with 7 bases aligning to TRBD1. The V gene end was trimmed by 5 bases and the J gene end by 2 bases; junction bases not matched to a gene: 3. The CDR3 has 14 residues. Germline CDR1 is SGHTA and CDR2 is FQGTGA. The CDR3 loop reads CASSPGGGNQPQHF. CDR3 bases: TGTGCCAGCAGCCCAGGGGGGGGCAATCAGCCCCAGCATTTT.

A few counts support this clonotype. The chain has TRBV11-1 and TRBJ2-1, with 9 positions matching TRBD1. The CDR3 is 15 amino acids. J lost 6 bases, V lost 3 bases, and 6 bases had no gene match. Germline loops: CDR1 SGHAT, CDR2 FQDESV (reference sequence). CDR3 nucleotide sequence: TGTGCCAGCAGCTTTCCGGGACAGGGTGGCAATGAGCAGTTCTTC. This gives the protein CASSFPGQGGNEQFF.

This clonotype was seen ten or more times. The V call is TRBV3-1, the J call TRBJ1-6; D gene unclear. This CDR3 region has 18 residues. CDR1 and CDR2 (germline): LGHDT, YNNKEL (reference sequence). V shed 5 bases and J shed 0 bases, with 17 bases lying between them. CDR3 DNA: TGTGCCAGCAGCTCTCTTGGACGAAGGAGCTCCTATAATTCACCCCTCCACTTT. Its protein is CASSSLGRRSSYNSPLHF.

This clonotype has ten or more counts. The gene calls are TRBV5-1 and TRBJ1-1, with unresolved D. Trimming took 3 bases from V and 5 from J, leaving 17 bases between them. Germline V lookup: CDR1 SGHRS, CDR2 YFSETQ. The CDR3 runs 15 residues. CDR3 coding DNA: TGCGCCAGCAGCTCTAACACCCTCGTAGGGACTGAAGCTTTCTTT. This gives the protein CASSSNTLVGTEAFF.

The chain has TRBV6-1 and TRBJ2-3; 11 bases are a match to TRBD2. Losses at the gene ends were 10 bases for V and 6 bases for J; bases not matched to a gene: 6. This CDR3 is 13 amino acids long. Per the germline V gene, CDR1 is MNHNS and CDR2 is SASEGT. The CDR3 reads CATLVAGGDTQYF. The DNA of the CDR3 is TGTGCCACGTTAGTAGCGGGAGGGGATACGCAGTATTTT.

The V call is TRBV10-3, the J call TRBJ2-7; 7 positions match TRBD2. Germline V gene data show CDR1 as ENHRY and CDR2 as SYGVKD. This CDR3 region has 14 residues. Unmatched junction bases numbered 8, after V lost 8 bases and J lost 1 base. CDR3 loop: CAIGGGTLSYEQYF. The CDR3 DNA is TGTGCCATCGGGGGGGGGACTCTGTCCTACGAGCAGTACTTC.

This clonotype was detected ten times or more. The chain is built from TRBV2 and TRBJ1-1; the D is unclear. The germline V gene has CDR1 SNHLY and CDR2 FYNNEI. The CDR3 spans 12 residues. V was pared by 2 bases and J by 8 bases, with 9 bases between. The CDR3 loop is CASSEPNIEAFF. The DNA for the CDR3 is TGTGCCAGCAGTGAACCCAATATCGAAGCTTTCTTT.

The chain couples TRBV20-1 to TRBJ2-7, with 12 nucleotides matching TRBD2. V was clipped by 6 bases and J by 1 base; unmatched bases: 7. The germline gives CDR1 DFQATT, CDR2 SNEGSKA (reference sequence). CDR3 length equals 15 residues. DNA of the CDR3: TGCAGTGCCGCTGTGACTAGCGGGGGATCCTACGAGCAGTACTTC. This translates into CSAAVTSGGSYEQYF.

The table lists this clonotype with a few counts. This chain links TRBV7-2 with TRBJ2-1, with TRBD1 matching 7 bases. Germline CDR1 is SGHTA and CDR2 is FQGNSA. The J segment lost 6 bases and the V segment lost 1 base, leaving 0 bases of the junction unmatched. The CDR3 length is 13 residues. CDR3 DNA: TGTGCCAGCAGCTTAGAGGGGGCCAATGAGCAGTTCTTC. It yields the protein CASSLEGANEQFF.

This chain connects TRBV15 to TRBJ1-5, with unresolved D. With 0 bases removed from V and 0 bases from J, the gap between germline ends came to 15 bases. The germline V gene encodes CDR1 LNHNV and CDR2 YYDKDF (reference sequence). This CDR3 comprises 18 residues. CDR3 coding DNA: TGTGCCACCAGCAGAGAAACTAGTGCTTCGATTAGCAATCAGCCCCAGCATTTT. This translates into CATSRETSASISNQPQHF.

Many counts were recorded for this clonotype. The chain carries TRBV28 and TRBJ2-7; TRBD1 agrees at 9 bases. CDR1 and CDR2 from the germline V gene are MDHEN and SYDVKM. Trimming removed 10 bases from V and 5 bases from J; junction bases left unmatched: 3. This CDR3 region has 11 residues. DNA for the CDR3: TGTGCCACCAGGGACAGGGACGAGCAGTACTTC. It is translated as CATRDRDEQYF.

This clonotype is termed medium-sized. The chain carries TRBV2 and TRBJ1-4; D unresolved. The ends were cut back, 3 bases at V and 3 bases at J, with 5 bases in the middle. In germline, CDR1 is SNHLY, CDR2 FYNNEI. This CDR3 spans 13 amino acids. CDR3 nucleotide sequence: TGTGCCAGCAGTGACAGATCTAATGAAAAACTGTTTTTT. Its translation: CASSDRSNEKLFF.

The gene calls are TRBV19 and TRBJ2-5, with 7 bases lining up with TRBD1. Germline CDR1 is LNHDA and CDR2 is SQIVND (reference sequence). V dropped 3 bases and J dropped 5; count of bases not matched to a gene: 3. CDR3 length: 13 amino acids. This CDR3 is CASSILRGETQYF. The CDR3 region has the DNA TGTGCCAGTAGTATTCTCAGGGGGGAGACCCAGTACTTC.

This chain connects TRBV7-2 to TRBJ2-1; D gene ambiguous. V gave up 1 base and J gave up 7 bases, with 8 bases separating them. The germline CDR1 and CDR2 sequences are SGHTA and FQGNSA. The CDR3 runs to 13 residues. CDR3 nucleotides: TGTGCCAGCAGCTTAGTTACTGGGAATGAGCAGTTCTTC. It codes for CASSLVTGNEQFF.

The V call is TRBV20-1, the J call TRBJ1-6, with D perhaps TRBD1 (6 bases). The CDR3 is 12 amino acids. V was trimmed by 7 bases and J by 10 bases, leaving 14 bases between them. Per germline, CDR1 DFQATT and CDR2 SNEGSKA (reference sequence). This CDR3 reads CSEMGGQSPLHF. Here the CDR3 DNA reads TGCAGTGAGATGGGGGGGCAGTCACCCCTCCACTTT.

This chain links TRBV29-1 with TRBJ1-1; TRBD1 matches 8 bases. The ends lost 6 bases at V and 7 bases at J; junction bases unmatched: 10. The CDR3 extends over 13 amino acids. Germline loops: CDR1 SQVTM, CDR2 ANQGSEA. CDR3 residues: CSVLTGEDVEAFF. The CDR3 nucleotides are TGCAGCGTCTTGACAGGGGAGGACGTTGAAGCTTTCTTT.

This clonotype was detected ten times or more. The chain is built from TRBV19 and TRBJ2-7; D gene uncertain. The CDR3 is made up of 14 amino acids. V shed 3 bases and J shed 0 bases, with 9 bases lying between them. Germline CDR1 and CDR2: LNHDA and SQIVND (reference sequence). Here the CDR3 DNA reads TGTGCCAGTAGTATGCAGGCTAACTCCTACGAGCAGTACTTC. Protein: CASSMQANSYEQYF. The whole variable domain, filled in from reference TRBV19 and TRBJ2-7, reads DGGITQSPKYLFRKEGQNVTLSCEQNLNHDAMYWYRQDPGQGLRLIYYSQIVNDFQKGDIAEGYSVSREKKESFPLTVTSAQKNPTAFYLCASSMQANSYEQYFGPGTRLTVT.

This chain links TRBV20-1 with TRBJ2-1, with D tentatively TRBD1 (6 bases). This CDR3 contains 16 residues. CDR1 DFQATT and CDR2 SNEGSKA come from the germline V gene (reference sequence). V was shortened by 0 bases and J by 6 bases, with 18 bases between the two germline ends. The CDR3 nucleotides read TGCAGTGCTAGAGATACGGGGACAAATGACGGCAATGAGCAGTTCTTC. It translates to CSARDTGTNDGNEQFF.

In the case of this clonotype: A clone one base away is much larger, so this may be a read error. The CDR3 does not close with the conserved phenylalanine or tryptophan, likely indicating a read error. The chain uses TRBV4-3 and TRBJ1-1; D possibly corresponds to TRBD1 (6 bases). There are 15 residues in the CDR3. V was trimmed by 0 bases and J by 2 bases, leaving 10 bases between them. Germline V gene lookup returns CDR1 LGHNA and CDR2 YSLEER. In DNA, the CDR3 is TGCGCCAGCAGCCAAGAAGGGGGGGCTAACACTGAAGCTTTCTCT. This codes for CASSQEGGANTEAFS.